This T cell receptor beta chain is drawn from a study of human T cells and chemical hapten exposure. In its sample, this clonotype was seen a few times. Germline CDR1 reads LNHNV; CDR2 reads YYDKDF (reference sequence). CDR3 length equals 15 residues. V lost 0 bases to trimming and J lost 9 bases, with 17 bases between them. RNA extraction used unfractionated whole blood as the source of total RNA. TCRdb reprocessed the 5' RACE reads with MiXCR, giving one entry per CDR3 protein. This sample has 120,000 to 150,000 distinct CDR3 sequences, with 3.5% to 5% found just once. The chain employs TRBV15 and TRBJ2-5; tentatively, D is TRBD2 (5 bases). The TCR comes from a female donor in good health. Written as DNA, the CDR3 is TGTGCCACCAGCAGAGATGCAGGACGAGGGATGCCCCAGTACTTC. Amino acids: CATSRDAGRGMPQYF.